These 6 T cell receptor beta chains share one sample of origin, sequenced in a study of T cells in women clearing cervical HPV infection. The data were produced by immunoSEQ multiplex PCR, yet TCRdb's version contains in-frame clones alone and is incomplete. Its table lists 30,000 or so clones. Source material: blood buffy coat. These receptors were taken from a woman between 18 and 70 years old with a cervical HPV16 infection that either progressed to CIN3+ or cleared (not recorded which).

CDR3 bases read: TGTGCCAGCATCGTTCAGGGAGGGACTGGAGAGACC. It translates to CASIVQGGTGET. The whole CDR3 reads CASIVQGGTGETQYF. This sequence joins TRBV5-5 and TRBJ2-5; 7 nucleotides line up with TRBD2. The CDR3 is cut off 3 residues early in the read; its end comes from the germline J gene. The length of the CDR3 is 15 residues. CDR1 is SGHKS and CDR2 is YYEKEE in the germline V gene (reference sequence). J lost 4 bases, V lost 6 bases, and 12 bases had no gene match.

As concerns this clone: Read data end 3 residues before the CDR3 end; the end is taken from the germline J gene. This chain joins TRBV7-9 and TRBJ2-1, with a possible D match to TRBD2 (5 bases). The V end lost 6 bases, the J end lost 1 base, and 13 bases lay between the germline ends. The CDR3 consists of 15 residues. The germline gives CDR1 SEHNR, CDR2 FQNEAQ (reference sequence). The CDR3 bases that were read are TGTGCCAGCAGTCCTGTCGGGGAGTCCTACAATGAG. Amino acids: CASSPVGESYNE. The full CDR3 is CASSPVGESYNEQFF.

In regard to this clone: The CDR3 end is not reached by the read, which stops 3 residues before it; the germline J gene fills it in. The rearrangement links TRBV5-1 to TRBJ1-3, with a tentative D call TRBD1 (5 bases). This CDR3 has 15 amino acids. Germline-derived CDR1 and CDR2 are SGHRS and YFSETQ. V shed 0 bases and J shed 2 bases, with 9 bases lying between them. The sequenced part of the CDR3 DNA is TGCGCCAGCAGCTTGGGGGGGGATCCTGGAAACACC. Its protein product is CASSLGGDPGNT. The full CDR3 reads CASSLGGDPGNTIYF.

Remarks on this clone: The CDR3 extends 3 residues past the end of the read, so its final part is completed from the germline J gene. V gene TRBV15 combines with J gene TRBJ1-2, with 7 nucleotides matching TRBD1. CDR1 and CDR2 from the germline V gene are LNHNV and YYDKDF (reference sequence). The CDR3 totals 13 residues. The CDR3 bases that were read are TGTGCCACCAGCAGATACCGGGACAGCAGT. It encodes CATSRYRDSS. The complete CDR3 reads CATSRYRDSSYTF.

With respect to this clone: The read ends 3 residues early relative to the CDR3; the germline J gene fills the gap. The chain is built from TRBV20-1 and TRBJ2-3, with 11 nucleotides matching TRBD2. CDR3 size: 18 residues. V dropped 0 bases and J dropped 2; count of bases not matched to a gene: 10. In germline, CDR1 is DFQATT, CDR2 SNEGSKA (reference sequence). The CDR3 sequence: CSARDLRVTSGTTDTQYF. CDR3 DNA, as far as it was read: TGCAGTGCTAGAGATTTAAGGGTGACTAGCGGGACCACAGATACG.

Details on this clone: The observed sequence ends 3 residues before the CDR3 terminus, with the missing tail filled in from the germline J gene. The chain carries TRBV29-1 and TRBJ2-1; TRBD1 matches 7 bases. Germline values: CDR1 SQVTM, CDR2 ANQGSEA. There are 12 residues in the CDR3. The junction had 6 bases not matched to a gene; V was cut back by 6 bases and J by 7 bases. The part of the CDR3 DNA that was read is TGCAGCGTAGTCAAACAGGGGAATGAG. It encodes CSVVKQGNE. The whole CDR3 reads CSVVKQGNEQFF.